This TCR beta chain appears in the sequencing data of a study of blood T cell repertoires in COVID-19. Study information: Sample material is recorded as cDNA or gDNA derived from T cells, B-cell-depleted T cells, or PBMCs.

Measured with immunoSEQ multiplex PCR; TCRdb has only the in-frame clones, and not every one. The table has 150,000 to 190,000 clones, approximately 86% seen once. The ends were cut back, 9 bases at V and 1 base at J, with 11 bases in the middle. The CDR3 is 13 residues long. The V gene's germline CDR1 is KGHDR and CDR2 SFDVKD. Sequenced material: peripheral blood. V and J are TRBV24-1 and TRBJ2-5; D is undetermined. This receptor was taken from a woman between 65 and 79 years old with acute or convalescent COVID-19. The CDR3 protein is CATWALSQETQYF. The CDR3 DNA reads TGTGCCACCTGGGCGCTTTCCCAAGAGACCCAGTACTTC.